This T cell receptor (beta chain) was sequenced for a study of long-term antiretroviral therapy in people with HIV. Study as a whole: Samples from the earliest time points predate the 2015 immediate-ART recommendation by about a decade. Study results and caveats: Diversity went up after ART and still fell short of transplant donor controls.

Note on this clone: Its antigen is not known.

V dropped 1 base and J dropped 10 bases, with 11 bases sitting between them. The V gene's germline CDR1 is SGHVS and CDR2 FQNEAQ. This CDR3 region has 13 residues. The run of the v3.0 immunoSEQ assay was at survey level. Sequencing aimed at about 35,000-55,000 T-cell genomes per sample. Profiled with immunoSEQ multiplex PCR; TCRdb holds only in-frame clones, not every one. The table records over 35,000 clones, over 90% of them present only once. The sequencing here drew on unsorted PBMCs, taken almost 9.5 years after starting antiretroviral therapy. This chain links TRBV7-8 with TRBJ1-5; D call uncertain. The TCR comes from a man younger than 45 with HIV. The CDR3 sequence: CASSLVPNRPQHF. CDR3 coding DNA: TGTGCCAGCAGCTTAGTACCCAATAGACCCCAGCATTTT.